Below are 14 T cell receptor beta chains sequenced from a single sample in a study of shared clonotypes between healthy human individuals. Naive CD8 cells lacked CD45RO, underwent positive selection for CCR7 and left out terminally differentiated effector memory CD45RA+ cells. The protocol was immunoSEQ multiplex PCR, while the TCRdb copy is restricted to in-frame clones and leaves out a portion. Of roughly 590,000 clones listed, 95% to 96% are singletons. The sequenced sample consisted of naive CD8+ T cells sorted from blood. Receptors originate from a woman aged 25-40 years in good health.

This clone was observed a handful of times. V is TRBV14 and J is TRBJ1-1; no firm D call. Germline CDR1 is SGHDN and CDR2 is FVKESK. The V gene lost 1 base and the J gene lost 0 bases, with 3 bases spanning the gap. This CDR3 region has 13 residues. The CDR3 DNA reads as TGTGCCAGCAGCCAAGTTCTGAACACTGAAGCTTTCTTT. Residues: CASSQVLNTEAFF.

V gene TRBV5-4 combines with J gene TRBJ2-5, with a possible D match to TRBD1 (8 bases). From germline, CDR1 is SGHNT and CDR2 YYREEE (reference sequence). CDR3 length equals 16 residues. The V and J ends lost 4 bases and 4 bases respectively, with 20 bases between them. The CDR3 spells CASSPWTGRVRETQYF. CDR3 DNA sequence: TGTGCCAGCAGCCCCTGGACAGGGAGGGTAAGAGAGACCCAGTACTTC.

The CDR3 sequence: CASSEVRGVTEAFF. The CDR3 nucleotides read TGTGCCAGCAGTGAGGTCAGGGGAGTCACTGAAGCTTTCTTT. V is TRBV2 and J is TRBJ1-1; the D gene is possibly TRBD1 (6 bases). V gave up 3 bases and J gave up 4 bases, with 12 bases separating them. The germline V gene has CDR1 SNHLY and CDR2 FYNNEI. The length of the CDR3 is 14 residues.

This clone is a singleton in its sample. The chain joins TRBV5-4 to TRBJ2-7, with 7 nucleotides matching TRBD2. The trim removed 4 bases at V and 4 bases at J, leaving 11 bases unmatched. This CDR3 is 15 amino acids long. Germline values: CDR1 SGHNT, CDR2 YYREEE (reference sequence). The CDR3 sequence: CASSHGAGAFYEQYF. The DNA for the CDR3 is TGTGCCAGCAGCCATGGGGCGGGAGCGTTTTACGAGCAGTACTTC.

The J gene is TRBJ1-1, the V gene TRBV19, with a tentative D call TRBD1 (5 bases). The V and J ends lost 6 bases and 4 bases respectively, with 18 bases between them. The CDR3 has 15 residues. The germline V gene has CDR1 LNHDA and CDR2 SQIVND (reference sequence). CDR3 sequence reads: CASSIDTGPTTEAFF. CDR3 bases: TGTGCCAGTAGCATCGATACAGGCCCAACCACTGAAGCTTTCTTT.

The chain combines TRBV13 with TRBJ1-1; no firm D call. The germline V and J ends were trimmed by 2 bases and 0 bases, with 13 bases remaining between them. CDR3 length equals 16 residues. Germline-derived CDR1 and CDR2 are PRHDT and FYEKMQ (reference sequence). The CDR3 nucleotides read TGTGCCAGCAGCTTAAGGTCTGAACACATGAACACTGAAGCTTTCTTT. This gives the protein CASSLRSEHMNTEAFF.

The chain links TRBV28 to TRBJ1-4; TRBD1 matches at 9 bases. The CDR3 extends over 16 amino acids. After removal of 4 bases from V and 5 bases from J, the junction contained 8 bases not matched to a gene. Germline V gives CDR1 MDHEN, CDR2 SYDVKM. The chain's CDR3 is CASSSPPGTGNEKLFF. CDR3 in DNA: TGTGCCAGCAGTTCCCCACCCGGGACAGGGAATGAAAAACTGTTTTTT.

This clone was observed a single time. The chain uses TRBV7-9 and TRBJ2-2, with 8 bases matching TRBD2. Germline loops: CDR1 SEHNR, CDR2 FQNEAQ (reference sequence). V trimming: 4 bases; J trimming: 5 bases; junction bases outside the gene matches: 15. The CDR3 consists of 18 residues. The CDR3 protein is CASSSVPRGTRATGELFF. The CDR3, as DNA: TGTGCCAGCAGCTCCGTACCGAGAGGGACTAGGGCTACCGGGGAGCTGTTTTTT.

This clone was seen just once. CDR3 in amino acids: CASSGGAAPDKQYF. CDR3 in DNA: TGTGCCAGCAGCGGTGGAGCGGCCCCGGACAAGCAGTACTTC. The chain has TRBV9 and TRBJ2-7; D could derive from TRBD1 or TRBD2 (5 bases each). CDR1 is SGDLS, CDR2 YYNGEE, per germline. V lost 3 bases to trimming and J lost 8 bases, with 18 bases between them. This CDR3 is 14 amino acids long. Supplemented by reference TRBV9 and TRBJ2-7, the full variable domain reads DSGVTQTPKHLITATGQRVTLRCSPRSGDLSVYWYQQSLDQGLQFLIQYYNGEERAKGNILERFSAQQFPDLHSELNLSSLELGDSALYFCASSGGAAPDKQYFGPGTRLTVT.

This sequence joins TRBV29-1 and TRBJ2-2, with D uncertain. Trimming removed 1 base from V and 2 bases from J, with 5 bases in between. The CDR3 extends over 13 amino acids. Germline CDR1 SQVTM, CDR2 ANQGSEA. The CDR3 DNA reads TGCAGCGTTGAAGGACACAACACCGGGGAGCTGTTTTTT. As protein: CSVEGHNTGELFF.

The gene calls are TRBV5-1 and TRBJ2-7; perhaps TRBD1 as D (6 bases). Germline V lookup: CDR1 SGHRS, CDR2 YFSETQ. CDR3 length: 16 residues. V lost 0 bases to trimming and J lost 2 bases, with 15 bases between them. In DNA, the CDR3 is TGCGCCAGCAGCTTGGCAACAGGGACCCGGACCTACGAGCAGTACTTC. Residues: CASSLATGTRTYEQYF.

J is TRBJ2-7 and V is TRBV7-2; D remains ambiguous. Germline V gives CDR1 SGHTA, CDR2 FQGNSA. The CDR3 is 12 amino acids. V lost 2 bases, J lost 4 bases, and 6 bases lay in between. CDR3 DNA: TGTGCCAGCAGCTTAATAGGGTACGAGCAGTACTTC. Amino acid sequence: CASSLIGYEQYF.

This rearrangement joins TRBV29-1 to TRBJ1-1; D is uncertain. Trimming shortened V by 0 bases and J by 7 bases, and 15 bases separated the two germline ends. Germline CDR1 is SQVTM and CDR2 is ANQGSEA. The CDR3 runs 14 residues. CDR3 region: CSVEEPSAGGEAFF. DNA for the CDR3: TGCAGCGTTGAAGAACCCTCCGCGGGTGGTGAAGCTTTCTTT.

V and J are TRBV18 and TRBJ1-1; no firm D call. This CDR3 has 15 residues. V was cut by 5 bases and J by 6 bases, with 19 bases left in between. Germline values: CDR1 KGHSH, CDR2 LQKENI. DNA of the CDR3: TGTGCCAGCTCAGAAACGGACGGGGAGGAGCCTGAAGCTTTCTTT. Translated, it gives CASSETDGEEPEAFF.